Listed here are 15 T cell receptor beta chains from one sample, sequenced in a study of early T cells in non-severe SARS-CoV-2 infection. TCRdb re-called the 5' RACE reads with MiXCR, one entry per CDR3 protein. This table has about 97,000 distinct CDR3 sequences, 8% to 13% appearing once. This sample comprised whole blood, obtained at baseline. The receptors stem from an adult who was a healthcare worker with PCR-confirmed SARS-CoV-2 infection or an uninfected control (not recorded which).

There are many counts of this clonotype. The chain has TRBV12-3 or TRBV12-4 and TRBJ1-5, with D possibly matching TRBD1 (6 bases). This CDR3 region has 13 residues. V shed 3 bases and J shed 7 bases, with 10 bases lying between them. CDR3 region: CASSFGGGQPQHF. For the CDR3, the DNA is TGTGCCAGCAGTTTTGGTGGGGGCCAGCCCCAGCATTTT.

The chain recombines TRBV7-2 with TRBJ2-7, with D perhaps TRBD1 or TRBD2 (5 bases each). Germline V gene lookup returns CDR1 SGHTA and CDR2 FQGNSA. V lost 1 base and J lost 6, with 10 bases in between. The CDR3 is 13 amino acids. The CDR3 DNA reads TGTGCCAGCAGCTTAGGGGGGACCTCCGAGCAGTACTTC. It translates to CASSLGGTSEQYF.

V and J are TRBV28 and TRBJ2-7; D call uncertain. This CDR3 is built from 14 residues. V was cut by 5 bases and J by 10 bases, with 21 bases left in between. The germline CDR1 and CDR2 sequences are MDHEN and SYDVKM. The CDR3 sequence: CASSARLGSQNQYF. The CDR3 region has the DNA TGTGCCAGCAGTGCCAGACTGGGGTCCCAAAACCAGTACTTC.

The chain employs TRBV11-2 and TRBJ2-7; D is perhaps TRBD2 (5 bases). Germline-derived CDR1 and CDR2 are SGHAT and FQNNGV. The CDR3 totals 14 residues. Deletions cut 5 bases from V and 4 bases from J, with 15 bases between. The CDR3 region is CASSPARVGYEQYF. DNA for the CDR3: TGTGCCAGCAGCCCCGCGAGGGTGGGGTACGAGCAGTACTTC.

There are a few counts of this clonotype. The chain carries TRBV7-2 and TRBJ2-5; TRBD1 aligns across 8 bases. The CDR3 has 14 amino acids. Trimming at V came to 5 bases and at J to 3 bases, leaving 5 bases not matched to a gene. Looked up from germline, CDR1 is SGHTA and CDR2 is FQGNSA. This chain's CDR3 is CASSRETGEETQYF. CDR3 coding DNA: TGTGCCAGCAGCAGGGAGACAGGGGAAGAGACCCAGTACTTC. Looking up the rest from reference TRBV7-2 and TRBJ2-5 gives the full variable domain: GAGVSQSPSNKVTEKGKDVELRCDPISGHTALYWYRQSLGQGLEFLIYFQGNSAPDKSGLPSDRFSAERTGGSVSTLTIQRTQQEDSAVYLCASSRETGEETQYFGPGTRLLVL.

In this sample, this clonotype turned up a few times. This sequence joins TRBV4-2 and TRBJ1-1, with D possibly TRBD1 on 5 matching bases. V was trimmed by 0 bases and J by 0 bases, leaving 17 bases between them. Germline CDR1 reads LGHNA; CDR2 reads YNFKEQ. The CDR3 consists of 18 residues. The CDR3 sequence: CASSQDLYLTDMNTEAFF. The CDR3 bases are TGTGCCAGCAGCCAAGACCTTTACTTGACGGACATGAACACTGAAGCTTTCTTT.

This clonotype was found once. The chain employs TRBV10-3 and TRBJ1-1, with 9 bases fitting TRBD1. With V trimmed by 2 bases and J by 7 bases, 11 bases remained unmatched. The CDR3 consists of 16 residues. Germline V gives CDR1 ENHRY, CDR2 SYGVKD. CDR3 nucleotides: TGTGCCATCAGTGAGGGACAGGGGATCCCTTCAAGTGAAGCTTTCTTT. It specifies CAISEGQGIPSSEAFF.

The chain uses TRBV10-2 and TRBJ2-3, with 10 bases aligning to TRBD2. This CDR3 is built from 16 residues. The J segment lost 2 bases and the V segment lost 6 bases, leaving 8 bases of the junction unmatched. CDR1 and CDR2 (germline): WSHSY, SAAADI. CDR3 sequence reads: CASSKRSGGVTDTQYF. The CDR3 DNA reads TGCGCCAGCAGCAAGAGGAGCGGGGGGGTCACAGATACGCAGTATTTT.

The chain carries TRBV7-2 and TRBJ2-7; 10 bases agree with TRBD1. This CDR3 has 13 amino acids. V lost 5 bases to trimming and J lost 5 bases; unmatched junction nucleotides: 3. Germline values: CDR1 SGHTA, CDR2 FQGNSA. Written as DNA, the CDR3 is TGTGCCAGCAGCCGGACAGGGGGACACGAGCAGTACTTC. Amino acids: CASSRTGGHEQYF.

The chain has TRBV7-6 and TRBJ2-7, with TRBD1 matching over 8 bases. Germline-derived CDR1 and CDR2 are SGHVS and FNYEAQ. V lost 0 bases and J lost 11; bases outside the gene matches: 9. This CDR3 is built from 14 residues. DNA for the CDR3: TGTGCCAGCAGCTTAGCGTCCACAGGGGGGAAGGAGTACTTC. Translation gives CASSLASTGGKEYF.

A few counts support this clonotype. The CDR3 DNA sequence: TGTGCCTGGAGTGTAGTGACGGCAGGGACCCAGTACTTC. Translation: CAWSVVTAGTQYF. The chain carries TRBV30 and TRBJ2-5; D gene unclear. The germline gives CDR1 GTSNPN, CDR2 SVGIG (reference sequence). Trimming stripped 0 bases from V and 7 bases from J, with 12 bases between. This CDR3 is 13 amino acids long.

The chain carries TRBV20-1 and TRBJ2-5; no reliable D call. Per the germline V gene, CDR1 is DFQATT and CDR2 is SNEGSKA (reference sequence). The CDR3 covers 14 residues. Between the trimmed V and J ends, which lost 0 bases and 7 bases, there was a span of 15 bases. The DNA for the CDR3 is TGCAGTGCTAGAGAGATGATAGACAAGAGGACCCAGTACTTC. This gives the protein CSAREMIDKRTQYF.

The chain combines TRBV12-3 or TRBV12-4 with TRBJ2-2; D gene unclear. The germline V and J ends were trimmed by 3 bases and 4 bases, with 9 bases remaining between them. This CDR3 contains 14 residues. For the CDR3, the DNA is TGTGCCAGCAGTTTGGGCAGCTTCACCGGGGAGCTGTTTTTT. Its protein is CASSLGSFTGELFF.

This clonotype was picked up many times. V and J are TRBV30 and TRBJ1-2; D call uncertain. The V gene lost 0 bases and the J gene lost 6 bases, with 11 bases spanning the gap. CDR1 is GTSNPN and CDR2 is SVGIG in the germline V gene (reference sequence). This CDR3 comprises 13 residues. CDR3 bases: TGTGCCTGGAGTGTAATGACGGCGGATGGCTACACCTTC. Its protein product is CAWSVMTADGYTF.

This clonotype occurred a few times. This sequence joins TRBV6-5 and TRBJ2-1; D uncertain. Trimming left V 2 bases short and J 4 bases short, with 15 bases between. The CDR3 totals 16 residues. Per the germline V gene, CDR1 is MNHEY and CDR2 is SVGAGI. For the CDR3, the DNA is TGTGCCAGCAGTTACGGGGAAAACTTAAAATACAATGAGCAGTTCTTC. This codes for CASSYGENLKYNEQFF.